These 9 T cell receptor beta chains were sequenced from one sample in a study of spatial heterogeneity in lung cancer. MiXCR, run by TCRdb on the 5' RACE reads, gives a single entry per CDR3 protein. The sample consists of 60,000 or so distinct CDR3 sequences, roughly 6.6% of them appearing once. Time point indicated: sample taken at primary tumor resection. The source material was PBMCs, sampled at surgery. These TCRs come from a female donor with early-stage non-small cell lung cancer.

The chain has TRBV9 and TRBJ2-3, with TRBD2 matching 7 bases. V was clipped by 3 bases and J by 9 bases; unmatched bases: 19. Germline V gene data show CDR1 as SGDLS and CDR2 as YYNGEE. This CDR3 has 17 amino acids. CDR3 sequence (DNA): TGTGCCAGCAGCGAGAGGGGCGGGGGAGAGGTTCTCAAGACGCAGTATTTT. Residues: CASSERGGGEVLKTQYF.

The chain combines TRBV7-9 with TRBJ2-3; maybe TRBD1 (6 bases). Germline V gene sequence: CDR1 SEHNR, CDR2 FQNEAQ (reference sequence). V was cut by 5 bases and J by 5 bases, with 14 bases left in between. The CDR3 spans 14 residues. The CDR3 DNA follows: TGTGCCAGCAGCAACCTCAGGGGAAAAGATACGCAGTATTTT. It encodes CASSNLRGKDTQYF.

The chain carries TRBV6-1 and TRBJ2-7; 7 positions agree with TRBD2. The trim removed 5 bases at V and 2 bases at J, leaving 9 bases unmatched. The germline V gene has CDR1 MNHNS and CDR2 SASEGT. The CDR3 is 15 residues long. The CDR3 loop is CASSQGLRGPYEQYV. In DNA, the CDR3 is TGTGCCAGCAGTCAGGGACTAAGGGGACCCTACGAGCAGTACGTC.

The chain is built from TRBV12-3 or TRBV12-4 and TRBJ2-5; 7 bases match TRBD1. This CDR3 spans 15 amino acids. Losses at the gene ends were 6 bases for V and 5 bases for J; bases not matched to a gene: 12. CDR3 loop: CASSVGSRGFETQYF. In DNA, the CDR3 is TGTGCCAGCAGCGTAGGGTCCAGGGGGTTTGAGACCCAGTACTTC.

This clonotype appeared a few times. The chain uses TRBV5-4 and TRBJ2-7, with 8 bases that match TRBD1. Losses at the gene ends were 1 base for V and 7 bases for J; bases not matched to a gene: 10. CDR3 length: 15 residues. The germline V gene encodes CDR1 SGHNT and CDR2 YYREEE (reference sequence). CDR3 protein: CASSLQGARVREQYV. CDR3 bases: TGTGCCAGCAGCTTGCAGGGGGCGCGGGTGAGGGAGCAGTACGTC.

This clonotype was found a few times. The genes are TRBV28 and TRBJ1-5; no reliable D call. Germline V CDR1 and CDR2: MDHEN, SYDVKM. The V end was cut by 7 bases, the J end by 5 bases, with 12 bases between. This CDR3 contains 13 residues. The CDR3 loop reads CASTKESYQPQHF. The DNA of the CDR3 is TGTGCCAGCACTAAAGAGAGTTATCAGCCCCAGCATTTT.

This clonotype showed up many times. One end of the junction fails to match germline, which may point to a read error. The rearrangement uses TRBV6-5 and TRBJ1-2; the D gene is possibly TRBD1 (5 bases). The CDR3 covers 16 residues. Germline V CDR1 and CDR2: MNHEY, SVGAGI. CDR3 protein: CASSYGRGPTNYGYTF. Here the CDR3 DNA reads TGTGCCAGCAGTTATGGAAGGGGCCCTACTAATTATGGCTACACCTTC.

This clonotype was counted at least ten times. This sequence joins TRBV20-1 and TRBJ1-5; D remains ambiguous. This CDR3 comprises 13 residues. V dropped 0 bases and J dropped 9 bases, with 12 bases sitting between them. The germline gives CDR1 DFQATT, CDR2 SNEGSKA (reference sequence). The CDR3 DNA follows: TGCAGTGCTAGAGAGGCCGTTCGTCTGCCCCAGCATTTT. It encodes CSAREAVRLPQHF.

This clonotype was recorded many times. The V and J genes are TRBV4-2 and TRBJ2-3; D is possibly TRBD1 (6 bases). Germline assignment: CDR1 LGHNA and CDR2 YNFKEQ. The ends were cut back, 5 bases at V and 3 bases at J, with 15 bases in the middle. This CDR3 spans 15 amino acids. Written as DNA, the CDR3 is TGTGCCAGCAGCTTCTCCGGGACATATACAGATACGCAGTATTTT. It specifies CASSFSGTYTDTQYF.